One and the same sample provided the 9 T cell receptor beta chains below, sequenced in a study of brain T cells in children with intractable seizures. Only in-frame clones appear in the TCRdb table, and some are missing; sequencing was by immunoSEQ multiplex PCR. Seen here are 50,000 to 75,000 clones, around 95% observed once, and the top ten hold 0.38%. The sequencing here drew on peripheral blood, taken at surgery. The source is a boy younger than two with focal cortical dysplasia and intractable seizures.

CDR3 sequence: CASRVSPVAIYEQYF. CDR3 bases: TGTGCCAGTAGAGTATCACCAGTCGCGATATACGAGCAGTACTTC. V is TRBV19 and J is TRBJ2-7; D is undetermined. Germline V gene lookup returns CDR1 LNHDA and CDR2 SQIVND (reference sequence). This CDR3 is built from 15 residues. The V gene lost 6 bases and the J gene lost 4 bases, with 19 bases spanning the gap. Using reference TRBV19 and TRBJ2-7 for the parts outside the CDR3, the full variable domain is DGGITQSPKYLFRKEGQNVTLSCEQNLNHDAMYWYRQDPGQGLRLIYYSQIVNDFQKGDIAEGYSVSREKKESFPLTVTSAQKNPTAFYLCASRVSPVAIYEQYFGPGTRLTVT.

The genes are TRBV2 and TRBJ1-1; possibly TRBD1 for D (5 bases). The CDR3 loop spans 13 amino acids. With 8 bases removed from V and 11 bases from J, the gap between germline ends came to 21 bases. The V gene's germline CDR1 is SNHLY and CDR2 FYNNEI. CDR3 in DNA: TGTGCCAGCCTCGGGGCACCAGTAGTCGTGGCTTTCTTT. It translates to CASLGAPVVVAFF. The entire variable domain, with the rest obtained from reference TRBV2 and TRBJ1-1, is as follows: EPEVTQTPSHQVTQMGQEVILRCVPISNHLYFYWYRQILGQKVEFLVSFYNNEISEKSEIFDDQFSVERPDGSNFTLKIRSTKLEDSAMYFCASLGAPVVVAFFGQGTRLTVV.

The V call is TRBV6-2 or TRBV6-3, the J call TRBJ1-2, with 9 bases lining up with TRBD1. V dropped 6 bases and J dropped 4; count of bases not matched to a gene: 12. The CDR3 is 16 amino acids. Per germline, CDR1 MNHEY and CDR2 SVGEGT. In nucleotides, the CDR3 is TGTGCCAGCAGCCAAATAATACAGGGGGCCTCCTATGGCTACACCTTC. The encoded protein is CASSQIIQGASYGYTF.

This chain links TRBV7-2 with TRBJ1-2; D perhaps matches TRBD1 (6 bases). The CDR3 covers 15 residues. Germline V lookup: CDR1 SGHTA, CDR2 FQGNSA. Trimming took 1 base from V and 3 from J, leaving 12 bases between them. The CDR3 DNA sequence: TGTGCCAGCAGCTTAGTAGGGGGGGCTCACTATGGCTACACCTTC. This sequence encodes CASSLVGGAHYGYTF.

The CDR3 protein is CASSFPGQGSNEQFF. In DNA form, the CDR3 reads TGCGCCAGCAGCTTCCCGGGACAGGGGAGTAATGAGCAGTTCTTC. The gene calls are TRBV5-1 and TRBJ2-1; 10 positions agree with TRBD1. CDR1 and CDR2 (germline): SGHRS, YFSETQ. This CDR3 region has 15 residues. After removal of 2 bases from V and 7 bases from J, the junction contained 6 bases not matched to a gene.

The chain couples TRBV28 to TRBJ1-2; TRBD1 matches at 7 bases. This CDR3 is 14 amino acids long. With 5 bases clipped from V and 4 bases from J, the junction kept 7 bases outside the gene matches. Germline-derived CDR1 and CDR2 are MDHEN and SYDVKM. CDR3 bases: TGTGCCAGCAGTGCGGGACAGACCTTCTATGGCTACACCTTC. Residues: CASSAGQTFYGYTF.

CDR3 sequence reads: CASSQGTGDSPLHF. The DNA for the CDR3 is TGTGCCAGCAGCCAAGGGACAGGGGATTCACCCCTCCACTTT. The rearrangement links TRBV3-1 (or the pseudogene TRBV3-2) to TRBJ1-6; the match to TRBD1 covers 9 bases. This CDR3 region has 14 residues. Germline V lookup: CDR1 LGHDT, CDR2 YNNKEL (reference sequence). V shed 1 base, J shed 8 bases, and the junction held 0 bases outside the gene matches.

The rearrangement joins TRBV5-1 to TRBJ1-2, with D hard to call. The V end lost 0 bases, the J end lost 1 base, and 16 bases lay between the germline ends. Germline-derived CDR1 and CDR2 are SGHRS and YFSETQ. This CDR3 spans 17 amino acids. The CDR3: CASSLEGGPWVNYGYTF. The DNA of the CDR3 is TGCGCCAGCAGCTTGGAAGGAGGGCCATGGGTTAACTATGGCTACACCTTC.

V and J are TRBV10-3 and TRBJ1-4; 7 bases fit TRBD1. Unmatched junction bases numbered 4, after V lost 5 bases and J lost 7 bases. Germline CDR1 and CDR2: ENHRY and SYGVKD. The CDR3 is 13 residues long. CDR3 amino acids: CAISQPGGEKLFF. As DNA, the CDR3 is TGTGCCATCAGTCAGCCAGGGGGTGAAAAACTGTTTTTT.